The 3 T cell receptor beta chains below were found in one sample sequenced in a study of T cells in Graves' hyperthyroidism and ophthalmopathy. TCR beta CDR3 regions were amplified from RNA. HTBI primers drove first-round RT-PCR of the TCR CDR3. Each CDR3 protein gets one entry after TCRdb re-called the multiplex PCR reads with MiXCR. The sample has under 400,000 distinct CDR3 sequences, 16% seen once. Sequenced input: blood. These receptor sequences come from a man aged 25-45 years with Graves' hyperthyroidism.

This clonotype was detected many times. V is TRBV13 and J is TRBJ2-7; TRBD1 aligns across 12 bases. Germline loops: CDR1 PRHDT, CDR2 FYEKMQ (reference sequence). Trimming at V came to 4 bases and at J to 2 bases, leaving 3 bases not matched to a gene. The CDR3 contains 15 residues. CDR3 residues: CASSSRDRGPYEQYF. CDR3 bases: TGTGCCAGCAGCTCCCGGGACAGGGGGCCCTACGAGCAGTACTTC.

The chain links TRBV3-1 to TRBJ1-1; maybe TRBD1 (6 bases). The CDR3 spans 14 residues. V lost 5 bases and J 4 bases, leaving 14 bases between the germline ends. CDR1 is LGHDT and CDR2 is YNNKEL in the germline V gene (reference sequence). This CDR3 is CASSWGQGLTEAFF. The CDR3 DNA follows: TGTGCCAGCAGCTGGGGACAAGGTCTCACTGAAGCTTTCTTT. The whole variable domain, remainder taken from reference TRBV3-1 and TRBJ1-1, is DTAVSQTPKYLVTQMGNDKSIKCEQNLGHDTMYWYKQDSKKFLKIMFSYNNKELIINETVPNRFSPKSPDKAHLNLHINSLELGDSAVYFCASSWGQGLTEAFFGQGTRLTVV.

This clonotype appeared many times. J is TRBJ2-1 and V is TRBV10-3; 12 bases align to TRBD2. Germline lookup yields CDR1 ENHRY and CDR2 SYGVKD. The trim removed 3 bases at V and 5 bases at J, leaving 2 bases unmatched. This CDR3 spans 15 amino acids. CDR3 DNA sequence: TGTGCCATCAGTGAAAGACTAGCGGGAGACAATGAGCAGTTCTTC. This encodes CAISERLAGDNEQFF.